The TCR beta chain described here comes from a study of OX40 agonist ivuxolimab in advanced cancers. V was pared by 5 bases and J by 0 bases, with 2 bases of the junction left unmatched. This CDR3 comprises 17 residues. Germline lookup yields CDR1 SGHTA and CDR2 FQGTGA. Assay: immunoSEQ multiplex PCR; the TCRdb copy retains only in-frame clones and omits some. The data contain 55,000 to 65,000 clones, around 84% of them singletons. The TCR was taken from an adult with an advanced solid tumor such as melanoma, head and neck, liver or kidney cancer. The chain is built from TRBV7-3 and TRBJ2-2; 14 nucleotides line up with TRBD2. The input for sequencing was CD4+ or CD8+ T cells sorted from blood, taken in a trial of the OX40 agonist ivuxolimab. The CDR3 region is CASSKGLAGANTGELFF. Written as DNA, the CDR3 is TGTGCCAGCAGCAAGGGACTAGCGGGGGCGAACACCGGGGAGCTGTTTTTT.